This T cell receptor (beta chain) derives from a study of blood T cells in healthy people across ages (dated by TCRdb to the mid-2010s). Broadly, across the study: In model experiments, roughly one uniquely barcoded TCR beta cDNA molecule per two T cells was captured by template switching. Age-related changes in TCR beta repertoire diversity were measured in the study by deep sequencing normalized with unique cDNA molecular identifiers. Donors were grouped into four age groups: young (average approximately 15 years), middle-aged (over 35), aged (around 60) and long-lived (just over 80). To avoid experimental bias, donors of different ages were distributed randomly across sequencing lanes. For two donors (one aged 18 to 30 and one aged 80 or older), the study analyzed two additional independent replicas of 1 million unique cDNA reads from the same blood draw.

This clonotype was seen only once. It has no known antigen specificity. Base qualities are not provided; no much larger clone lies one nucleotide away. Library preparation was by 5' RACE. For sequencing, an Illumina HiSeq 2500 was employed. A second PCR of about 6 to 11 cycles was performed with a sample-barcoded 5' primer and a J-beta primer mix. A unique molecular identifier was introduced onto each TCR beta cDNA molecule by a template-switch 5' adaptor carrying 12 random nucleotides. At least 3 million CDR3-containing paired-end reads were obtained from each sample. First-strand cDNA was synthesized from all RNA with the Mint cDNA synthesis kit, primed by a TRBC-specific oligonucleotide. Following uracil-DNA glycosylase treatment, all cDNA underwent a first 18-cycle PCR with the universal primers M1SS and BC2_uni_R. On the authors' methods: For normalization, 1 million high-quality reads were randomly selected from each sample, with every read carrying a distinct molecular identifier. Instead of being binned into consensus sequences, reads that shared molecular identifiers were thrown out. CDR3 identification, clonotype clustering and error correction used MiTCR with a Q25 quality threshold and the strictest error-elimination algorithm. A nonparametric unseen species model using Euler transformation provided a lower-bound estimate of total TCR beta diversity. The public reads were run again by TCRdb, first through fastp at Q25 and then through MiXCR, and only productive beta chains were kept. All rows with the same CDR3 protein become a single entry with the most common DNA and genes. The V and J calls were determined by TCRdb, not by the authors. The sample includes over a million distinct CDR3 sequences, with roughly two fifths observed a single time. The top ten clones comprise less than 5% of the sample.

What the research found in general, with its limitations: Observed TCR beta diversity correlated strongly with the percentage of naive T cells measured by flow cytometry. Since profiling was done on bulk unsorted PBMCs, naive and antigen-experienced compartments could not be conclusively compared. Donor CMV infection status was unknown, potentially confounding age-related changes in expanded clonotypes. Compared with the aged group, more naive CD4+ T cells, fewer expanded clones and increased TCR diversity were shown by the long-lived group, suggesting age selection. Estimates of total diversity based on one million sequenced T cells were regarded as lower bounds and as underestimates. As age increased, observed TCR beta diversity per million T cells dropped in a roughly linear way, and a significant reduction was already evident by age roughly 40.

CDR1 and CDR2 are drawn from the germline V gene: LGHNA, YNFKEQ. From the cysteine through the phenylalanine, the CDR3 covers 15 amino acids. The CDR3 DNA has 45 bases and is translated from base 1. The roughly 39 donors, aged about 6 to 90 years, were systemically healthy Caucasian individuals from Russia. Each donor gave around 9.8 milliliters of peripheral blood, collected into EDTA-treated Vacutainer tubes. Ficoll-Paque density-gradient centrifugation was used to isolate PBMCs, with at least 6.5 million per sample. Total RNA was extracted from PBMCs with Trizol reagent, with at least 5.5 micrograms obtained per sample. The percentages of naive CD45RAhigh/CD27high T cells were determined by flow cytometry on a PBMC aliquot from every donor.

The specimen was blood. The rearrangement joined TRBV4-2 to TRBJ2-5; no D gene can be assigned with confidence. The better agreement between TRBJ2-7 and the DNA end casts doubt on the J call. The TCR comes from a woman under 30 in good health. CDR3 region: CASNHLWPSTNEQYF. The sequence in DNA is TGTGCCAGCAACCACCTGTGGCCATCAACGAACGAGCAGTACTTC.